This T cell receptor (beta chain) was sequenced during a study of T cell repertoires in cytomegalovirus infection. Study-wide background: The public TCR beta signatures pointed to both CMV infection and matching HLA type.

There are a few counts of this clonotype. What it recognizes is unknown. TCRdb called the reads again in MiXCR, with one record for every CDR3 protein. This sample has fewer than 1,000,000 distinct CDR3 sequences; roughly 30% occur once, and the top ten carry under 15%. Germline CDR1 is ENHRY and CDR2 is SYGVKD. The CDR3 loop spans 16 amino acids. Between the trimmed V and J ends, which lost 4 bases and 4 bases, there was a span of 16 bases. The J gene is TRBJ2-2, the V gene TRBV10-3, with D perhaps matching TRBD1 (6 bases). The sequenced sample was cultured CD8+ T cells from PBMCs, obtained from culture after CMV antigen stimulation. The TCR originated in a human donor in good health (CMV status not recorded). Some clones in this sample may be carry-over from other donors' samples. This CDR3 reads CAISGVLGQTTGELFF. CDR3 nucleotide sequence: TGTGCCATCAGTGGAGTCCTCGGACAGACCACCGGGGAGCTGTTTTTT.